Below, one TCR beta chain is given with its context. Germline loops: CDR1 GTSNPN, CDR2 SVGIG (reference sequence). V gave up 0 bases and J gave up 7 bases, with 7 bases separating them. The CDR3 loop spans 12 amino acids. Survey-level immunoSEQ sequencing profiled the TCR beta repertoire. Clones were read by immunoSEQ multiplex PCR, and TCRdb kept only the in-frame ones, dropping some. The sample yields tens of thousands of clones, just over 90% seen once. Material for sequencing was PBMCs. The rearrangement joins TRBV30 to TRBJ1-5, with D unclear. This clonotype was obtained from a man aged 35 to 55 with rheumatoid arthritis. The CDR3 nucleotides are TGTGCCTGGAGTGTACCTCACCAGCCCCAGCATTTT. Its protein is CAWSVPHQPQHF.